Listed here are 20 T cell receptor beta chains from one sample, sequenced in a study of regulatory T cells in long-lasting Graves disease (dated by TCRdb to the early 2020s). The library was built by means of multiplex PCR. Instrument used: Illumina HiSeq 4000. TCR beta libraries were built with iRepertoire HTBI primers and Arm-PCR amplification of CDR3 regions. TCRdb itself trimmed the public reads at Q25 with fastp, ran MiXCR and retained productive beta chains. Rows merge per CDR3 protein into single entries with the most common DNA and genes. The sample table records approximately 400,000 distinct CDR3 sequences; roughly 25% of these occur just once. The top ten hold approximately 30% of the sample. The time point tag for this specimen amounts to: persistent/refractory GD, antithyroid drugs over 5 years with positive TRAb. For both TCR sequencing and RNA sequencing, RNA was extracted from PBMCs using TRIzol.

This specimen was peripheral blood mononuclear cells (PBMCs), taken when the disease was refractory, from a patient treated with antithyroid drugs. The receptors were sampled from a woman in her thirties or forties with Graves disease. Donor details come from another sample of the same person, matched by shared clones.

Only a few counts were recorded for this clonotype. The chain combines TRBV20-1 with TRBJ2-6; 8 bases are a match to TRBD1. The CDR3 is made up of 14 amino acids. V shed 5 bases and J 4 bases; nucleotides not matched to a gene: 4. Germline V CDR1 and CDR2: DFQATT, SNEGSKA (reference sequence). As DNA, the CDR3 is TGCAGTGCTTCAGGGGGCGGCGGGGCCAACGTCCTGACTTTC. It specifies CSASGGGGANVLTF.

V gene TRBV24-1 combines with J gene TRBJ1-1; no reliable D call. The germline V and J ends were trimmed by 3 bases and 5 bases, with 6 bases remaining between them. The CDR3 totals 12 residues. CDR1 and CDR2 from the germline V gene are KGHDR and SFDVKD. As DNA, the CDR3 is TGTGCCACCAGTGATGTATCAACTGAAGCTTTCTTT. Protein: CATSDVSTEAFF.

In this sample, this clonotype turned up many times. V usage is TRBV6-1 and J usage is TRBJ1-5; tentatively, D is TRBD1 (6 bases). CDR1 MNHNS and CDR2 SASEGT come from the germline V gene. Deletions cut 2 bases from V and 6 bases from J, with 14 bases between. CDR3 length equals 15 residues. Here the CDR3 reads CASSEPRGWGQPQHF. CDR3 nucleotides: TGTGCCAGCAGTGAACCCAGGGGTTGGGGTCAGCCCCAGCATTTT.

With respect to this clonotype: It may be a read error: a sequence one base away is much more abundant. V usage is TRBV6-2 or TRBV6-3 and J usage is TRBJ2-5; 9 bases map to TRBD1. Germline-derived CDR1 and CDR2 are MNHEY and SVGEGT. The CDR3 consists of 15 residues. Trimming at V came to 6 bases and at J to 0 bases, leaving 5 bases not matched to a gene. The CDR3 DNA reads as TGTGCCAGCAGACAGGGGGCCTCGTACCAAGAGACCCAGTACTTC. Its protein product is CASRQGASYQETQYF.

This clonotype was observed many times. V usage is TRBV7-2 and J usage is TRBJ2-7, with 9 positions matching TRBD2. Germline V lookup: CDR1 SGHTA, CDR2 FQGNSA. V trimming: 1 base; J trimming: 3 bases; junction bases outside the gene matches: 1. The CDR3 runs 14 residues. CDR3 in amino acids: CASSLELAGYEQYF. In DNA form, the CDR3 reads TGTGCCAGCAGCTTAGAACTAGCGGGCTACGAGCAGTACTTC.

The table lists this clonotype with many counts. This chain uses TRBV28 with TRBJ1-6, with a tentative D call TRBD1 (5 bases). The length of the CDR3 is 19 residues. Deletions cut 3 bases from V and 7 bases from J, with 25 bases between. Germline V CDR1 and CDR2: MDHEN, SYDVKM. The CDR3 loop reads CASSFPSRGAGVENSPLHF. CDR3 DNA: TGTGCCAGCAGTTTCCCAAGTCGGGGCGCAGGAGTCGAGAATTCACCCCTCCACTTT.

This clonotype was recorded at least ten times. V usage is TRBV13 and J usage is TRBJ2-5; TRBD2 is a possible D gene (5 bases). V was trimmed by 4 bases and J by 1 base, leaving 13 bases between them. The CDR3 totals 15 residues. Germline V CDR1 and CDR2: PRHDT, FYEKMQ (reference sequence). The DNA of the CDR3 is TGTGCCAGCAGCTCCCGAGCGGAAATCCAAGAGACCCAGTACTTC. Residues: CASSSRAEIQETQYF.

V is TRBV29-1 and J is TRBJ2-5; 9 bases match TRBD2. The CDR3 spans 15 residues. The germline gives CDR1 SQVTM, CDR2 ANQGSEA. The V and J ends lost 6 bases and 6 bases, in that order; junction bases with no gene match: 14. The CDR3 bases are TGCAGCGTCGTCTATATAGCGGGAGCGGGTCAGACCCAGTACTTC. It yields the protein CSVVYIAGAGQTQYF.

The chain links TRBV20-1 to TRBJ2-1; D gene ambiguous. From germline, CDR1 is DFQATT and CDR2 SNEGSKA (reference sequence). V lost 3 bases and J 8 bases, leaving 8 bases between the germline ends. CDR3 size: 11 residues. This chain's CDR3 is CSARVVYEQFF. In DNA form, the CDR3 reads TGCAGTGCTAGGGTGGTCTATGAGCAGTTCTTC.

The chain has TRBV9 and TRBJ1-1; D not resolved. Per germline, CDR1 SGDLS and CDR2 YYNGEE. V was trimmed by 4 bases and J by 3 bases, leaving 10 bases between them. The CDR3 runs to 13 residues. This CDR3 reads CASSPEGHTEAFF. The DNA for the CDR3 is TGTGCCAGCAGCCCCGAAGGTCACACTGAAGCTTTCTTT.

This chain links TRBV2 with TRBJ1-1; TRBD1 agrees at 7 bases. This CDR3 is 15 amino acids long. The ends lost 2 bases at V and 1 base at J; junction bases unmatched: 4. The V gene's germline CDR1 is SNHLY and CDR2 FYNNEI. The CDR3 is CASSESGQTNTEAFF. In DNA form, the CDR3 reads TGTGCCAGCAGTGAATCGGGACAGACGAACACTGAAGCTTTCTTT. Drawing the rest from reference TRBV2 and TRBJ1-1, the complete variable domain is EPEVTQTPSHQVTQMGQEVILRCVPISNHLYFYWYRQILGQKVEFLVSFYNNEISEKSEIFDDQFSVERPDGSNFTLKIRSTKLEDSAMYFCASSESGQTNTEAFFGQGTRLTVV.

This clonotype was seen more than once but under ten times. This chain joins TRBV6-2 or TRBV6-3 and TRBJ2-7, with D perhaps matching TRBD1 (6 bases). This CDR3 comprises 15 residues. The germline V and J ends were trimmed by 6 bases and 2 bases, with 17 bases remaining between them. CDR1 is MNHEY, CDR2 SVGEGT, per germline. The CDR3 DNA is TGTGCCAGCAGCGCCCGCGGGCAGGGGACCTACGAGCAGTACTTC. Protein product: CASSARGQGTYEQYF.

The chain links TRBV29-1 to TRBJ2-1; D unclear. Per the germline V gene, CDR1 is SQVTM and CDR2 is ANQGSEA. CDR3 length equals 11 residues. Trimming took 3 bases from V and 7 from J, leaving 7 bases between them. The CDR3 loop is CSVDLGNEQFF. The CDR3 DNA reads TGCAGCGTTGATTTGGGGAATGAGCAGTTCTTC.

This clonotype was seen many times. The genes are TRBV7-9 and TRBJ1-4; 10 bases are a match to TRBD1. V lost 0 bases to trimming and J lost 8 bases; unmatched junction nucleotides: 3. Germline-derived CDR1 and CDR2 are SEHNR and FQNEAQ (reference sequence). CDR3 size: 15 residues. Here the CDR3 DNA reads TGTGCCAGCAGCTTAGCGATGACAGGGGGCGAAAAACTGTTTTTT. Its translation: CASSLAMTGGEKLFF. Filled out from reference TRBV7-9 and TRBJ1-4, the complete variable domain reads DTGVSQNPRHKITKRGQNVTFRCDPISEHNRLYWYRQTLGQGPEFLTYFQNEAQLEKSRLLSDRFSAERPKGSFSTLEIQRTEQGDSAMYLCASSLAMTGGEKLFFGSGTQLSVL.

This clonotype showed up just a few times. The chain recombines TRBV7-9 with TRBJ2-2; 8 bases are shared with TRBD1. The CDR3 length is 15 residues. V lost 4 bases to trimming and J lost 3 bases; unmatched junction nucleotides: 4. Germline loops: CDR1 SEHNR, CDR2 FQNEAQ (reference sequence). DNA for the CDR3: TGTGCCAGCAGCTCAGACAGGGGTTACACCGGGGAGCTGTTTTTT. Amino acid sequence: CASSSDRGYTGELFF.

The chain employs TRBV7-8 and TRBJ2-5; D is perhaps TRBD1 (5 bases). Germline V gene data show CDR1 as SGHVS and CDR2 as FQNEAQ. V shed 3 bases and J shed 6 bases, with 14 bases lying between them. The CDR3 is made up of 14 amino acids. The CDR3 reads CASSFRQGMQTQYF. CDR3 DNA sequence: TGTGCCAGCAGCTTTAGGCAGGGCATGCAGACCCAGTACTTC. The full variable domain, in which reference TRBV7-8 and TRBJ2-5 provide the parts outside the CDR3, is GAGVSQSPRYKVAKRGQDVALRCDPISGHVSLFWYQQALGQGPEFLTYFQNEAQLDKSGLPSDRFFAERPEGSVSTLKIQRTQQEDSAVYLCASSFRQGMQTQYFGPGTRLLVL.

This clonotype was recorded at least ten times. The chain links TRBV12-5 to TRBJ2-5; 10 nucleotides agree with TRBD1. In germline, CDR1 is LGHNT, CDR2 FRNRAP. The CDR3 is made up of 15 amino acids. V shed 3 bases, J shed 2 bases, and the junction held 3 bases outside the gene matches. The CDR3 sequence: CASGLGDRGQETQYF. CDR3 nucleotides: TGTGCTAGTGGTTTAGGGGACAGGGGACAAGAGACCCAGTACTTC.

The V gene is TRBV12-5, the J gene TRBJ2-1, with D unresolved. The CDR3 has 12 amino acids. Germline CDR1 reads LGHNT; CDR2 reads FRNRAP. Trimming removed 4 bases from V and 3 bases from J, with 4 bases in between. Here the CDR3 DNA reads TGTGCTAGTGGTTCCGACTACAATGAGCAGTTCTTC. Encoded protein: CASGSDYNEQFF. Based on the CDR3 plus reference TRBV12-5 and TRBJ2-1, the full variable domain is DARVTQTPRHKVTEMGQEVTMRCQPILGHNTVFWYRQTMMQGLELLAYFRNRAPLDDSGMPKDRFSAEMPDATLATLKIQPSEPRDSAVYFCASGSDYNEQFFGPGTRLTVL.

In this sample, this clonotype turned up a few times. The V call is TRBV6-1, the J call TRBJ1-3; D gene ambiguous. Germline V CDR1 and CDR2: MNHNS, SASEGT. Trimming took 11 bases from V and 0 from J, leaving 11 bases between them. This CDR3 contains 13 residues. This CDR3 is CAAEPGSGNTIYF. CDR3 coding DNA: TGTGCCGCGGAGCCGGGCTCTGGAAACACCATATATTTT.

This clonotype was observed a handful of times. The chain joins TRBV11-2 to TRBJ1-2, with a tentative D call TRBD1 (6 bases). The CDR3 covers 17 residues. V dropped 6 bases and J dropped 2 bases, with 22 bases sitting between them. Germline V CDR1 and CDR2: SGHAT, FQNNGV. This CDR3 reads CASSPGQQLQMNYGYTF. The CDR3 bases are TGTGCCAGCAGTCCTGGACAGCAACTACAGATGAACTATGGCTACACCTTC. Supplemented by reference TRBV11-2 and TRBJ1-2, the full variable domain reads EAGVAQSPRYKIIEKRQSVAFWCNPISGHATLYWYQQILGQGPKLLIQFQNNGVVDDSQLPKDRFSAERLKGVDSTLKIQPAKLEDSAVYLCASSPGQQLQMNYGYTFGSGTRLTVV.